This T cell receptor (beta chain) was identified during a study of T cells after yellow fever vaccination. General study results and limits: Post-booster repertoires again held most primary-vaccination clones (about 96% CD4, roughly 88% CD8). Clonotypes appearing in both CD4 and CD8 compartments existed, and their share was small.

This clonotype occurred many times. Its antigen is currently unknown. V was clipped by 3 bases and J by 3 bases; unmatched bases: 8. The CDR3 totals 15 residues. The germline V gene encodes CDR1 DFQATT and CDR2 SNEGSKA (reference sequence). TCRdb recomputed calls from the 5' RACE reads with MiXCR, one row per CDR3 protein. The sample holds 170,000 or so distinct CDR3 sequences, about 6% seen once. The TCR sequence derives from a man between 18 and 35 years old who received the YFV17D yellow fever vaccine. The rearrangement joins TRBV20-1 to TRBJ2-7, with 10 bases identical to TRBD1. The sample consisted of CD4+ T cells sorted from PBMCs, taken on the day of the first yellow fever vaccination. The CDR3 region is CSARGRQGAFYEQYF. The CDR3 DNA reads TGCAGTGCTAGGGGGAGACAGGGGGCCTTCTACGAGCAGTACTTC.